These 15 T cell receptor beta chains share one sample of origin, sequenced in a study of lymphopenia after photon versus proton radiotherapy. Repertoires were generated with immunoSEQ multiplex PCR, while TCRdb's copy carries only in-frame clones and drops some. The sample carries about 160,000 clones, around nine tenths recorded once. The sequencing here drew on peripheral blood, taken from a patient treated with photon-based radiotherapy. The receptors stem from a man aged 50 to 60 with gastric cancer.

The gene calls are TRBV7-9 and TRBJ2-5; D ambiguous. This CDR3 contains 13 residues. CDR1 and CDR2 (germline): SEHNR, FQNEAQ (reference sequence). V lost 8 bases, J lost 2 bases, and 12 bases lay in between. CDR3 DNA sequence: TGTGCCAGCTCGGGCGTTACGCAAGAGACCCAGTACTTC. Protein: CASSGVTQETQYF.

V usage is TRBV9 and J usage is TRBJ2-3; D call uncertain. V dropped 0 bases and J dropped 5 bases, with 10 bases sitting between them. The CDR3 has 14 residues. The germline gives CDR1 SGDLS, CDR2 YYNGEE. CDR3 nucleotide sequence: TGTGCCAGCAGCGTAGAAACCTCTGGAGATACGCAGTATTTT. It is translated as CASSVETSGDTQYF.

V gene TRBV6-5 combines with J gene TRBJ1-4; D is possibly TRBD1 (5 bases). The CDR3 extends over 14 amino acids. Germline V CDR1 and CDR2: MNHEY, SVGAGI. Trimming pared 5 bases from V and 4 bases from J, leaving 11 bases between. CDR3 nucleotides: TGTGCCAGCAGTGACAGCGATCGTAATGAAAAACTGTTTTTT. Residues: CASSDSDRNEKLFF.

The chain uses TRBV7-2 and TRBJ1-1; possible D gene TRBD1, 6 bases. Between the trimmed V and J ends, which lost 5 bases and 1 base, there was a span of 8 bases. The CDR3 has 13 amino acids. The germline V gene has CDR1 SGHTA and CDR2 FQGNSA. The CDR3 DNA reads TGTGCCAGCAGCCTGGACAGGAACACTGAAGCTTTCTTT. Encoded protein: CASSLDRNTEAFF.

This chain joins TRBV5-4 and TRBJ1-4; 8 nucleotides agree with TRBD1. Trimming took 4 bases from V and 4 from J; bases not matched to a gene: 6. Germline V lookup: CDR1 SGHNT, CDR2 YYREEE (reference sequence). This CDR3 has 15 residues. The CDR3 here is CASSHAGGDNEKLFF. The CDR3 DNA sequence: TGTGCCAGCAGCCACGCAGGGGGCGATAATGAAAAACTGTTTTTT.

V usage is TRBV6-5 and J usage is TRBJ2-1; tentatively, D is TRBD1 or TRBD2 (5 bases each). The germline gives CDR1 MNHEY, CDR2 SVGAGI. V was clipped by 7 bases and J by 13 bases, with 17 bases between them. This CDR3 has 12 residues. Here the CDR3 DNA reads TGTGCCAGCAAACCTCTTGGGGGAAGTCAGTTCTTC. This sequence encodes CASKPLGGSQFF.

The V gene is TRBV28, the J gene TRBJ1-5; D gene uncertain. CDR3 length: 15 residues. The V and J ends lost 5 bases and 4 bases respectively, with 15 bases between them. From germline, CDR1 is MDHEN and CDR2 SYDVKM. This CDR3 reads CASSPRPLGNQPQHF. The CDR3 nucleotides read TGTGCCAGCAGTCCCCGCCCGCTGGGAAATCAGCCCCAGCATTTT.

Turning to this clone: Other DNA sequences in this sample translate to the same CDR3. V and J are TRBV4-2 and TRBJ2-2; D remains ambiguous. The V gene lost 1 base and the J gene lost 5 bases, with 8 bases spanning the gap. The CDR3 is 14 amino acids. Germline V lookup: CDR1 LGHNA, CDR2 YNFKEQ. For the CDR3, the DNA is TGTGCCAGCAGCCAAGCTGTGGGAACCGGGGAGCTGTTTTTT. Translating it yields CASSQAVGTGELFF.

This clone turned up a few times. The chain carries TRBV5-1 and TRBJ2-5, with 13 bases aligning to TRBD2. The V gene's germline CDR1 is SGHRS and CDR2 YFSETQ. With V trimmed by 1 base and J by 5 bases, 11 bases remained unmatched. The CDR3 covers 18 residues. In DNA, the CDR3 is TGCGCCAGCAGCTTGCTTCATACTAGCGGGAGGGCCGGGGAGACCCAGTACTTC. This translates into CASSLLHTSGRAGETQYF.

The gene calls are TRBV29-1 and TRBJ2-3; tentative D call: TRBD2 (5 bases). Deletions cut 8 bases from V and 4 bases from J, with 13 bases between. The germline gives CDR1 SQVTM, CDR2 ANQGSEA. The CDR3 contains 12 residues. The CDR3 DNA is TGCAGCATAGGTGGAGGCGCAGATACGCAGTATTTT. As protein: CSIGGGADTQYF.

This chain joins TRBV11-3 and TRBJ2-5; maybe TRBD1 (5 bases). V shed 4 bases and J shed 1 base, with 10 bases lying between them. In germline, CDR1 is SGHNT, CDR2 YENEEA. The CDR3 covers 14 residues. For the CDR3, the DNA is TGTGCCAGCAGCTCAGGAAGGGGCCAAGAGACCCAGTACTTC. This translates into CASSSGRGQETQYF.

In its sample, this clone was seen once. This rearrangement joins TRBV28 to TRBJ2-1; tentatively, D is TRBD2 (6 bases). The CDR3 has 15 amino acids. Germline V lookup: CDR1 MDHEN, CDR2 SYDVKM. V lost 3 bases, J lost 2 bases, and 11 bases lay in between. The CDR3 sequence: CASSLPGGTYNEQFF. CDR3 coding DNA: TGTGCCAGCAGTTTGCCGGGCGGGACCTACAATGAGCAGTTCTTC.

The chain uses TRBV6-5 and TRBJ1-3, with D perhaps TRBD1 (5 bases). The V end was cut by 5 bases, the J end by 4 bases, with 12 bases between. Germline assignment: CDR1 MNHEY and CDR2 SVGAGI. The CDR3 sequence is 14 residues long. The CDR3 loop reads CASSVTVTGNTIYF. DNA for the CDR3: TGTGCCAGCAGTGTGACAGTTACGGGAAACACCATATATTTT.

The rearrangement links TRBV7-9 to TRBJ1-3, with D unresolved. Trimming removed 5 bases at V and 4 bases at J, with 15 bases between. The germline gives CDR1 SEHNR, CDR2 FQNEAQ (reference sequence). The CDR3 contains 15 residues. This chain's CDR3 is CASSPKRRLGNTIYF. Here the CDR3 DNA reads TGTGCCAGCAGCCCCAAGCGGAGGCTCGGAAACACCATATATTTT.

The V gene is TRBV11-2, the J gene TRBJ1-2; the D gene is possibly TRBD1 (5 bases). Germline V gene lookup returns CDR1 SGHAT and CDR2 FQNNGV. The CDR3 contains 13 residues. The V gene lost 5 bases and the J gene lost 8 bases, with 15 bases spanning the gap. CDR3 residues: CASSRGGFSGYTF. CDR3 sequence (DNA): TGTGCCAGCAGCCGTGGGGGATTCAGCGGCTACACCTTC.